The TCR beta chain under discussion was sequenced for a study of breast tumors, draining lymph nodes, adjacent tissues. This CDR3 is built from 16 residues. The germline V and J ends were trimmed by 4 bases and 2 bases, with 20 bases remaining between them. Germline lookup yields CDR1 SQVTM and CDR2 ANQGSEA. This clonotype has only a few counts. Its antigen remains unidentified. TCRdb re-analysed the multiplex PCR reads in MiXCR, keeping a single row per CDR3 protein. The top ten clones hold roughly 10% of a sample with 20,000 to 25,000 distinct CDR3 sequences, under 35% of them seen once. Study findings and constraints: Tumor and nontumor repertoires were significantly more similar in luminal-like than in basal-like breast cancer.

The clonotype originates from a female donor with breast cancer. Some clones in this sample may be carry-over from other donors' samples. The chain combines TRBV29-1 with TRBJ1-1; tentative D call: TRBD1 (5 bases). Sequencing input: breast tumor tissue. CDR3 bases: TGCAGCGTTGTGGCTCAGTTGGGACGGACCAACACTGAAGCTTTCTTT. Translated: CSVVAQLGRTNTEAFF.